Each of the 26 T cell receptor beta chains below was sequenced from the same sample in a study of blood T cells in healthy people across ages. Sample-barcoded 5' priming and a J-beta primer mix drove a second PCR of about 6 to 11 cycles. Each CDR3 protein gets one entry after TCRdb re-called the 5' RACE reads with MiXCR. The repertoire has some 710,000 distinct CDR3 sequences, about a fifth of them found once; the top ten carry less than 25%. The sequenced sample was blood. These receptors originate from a man in his 70s in good health.

This chain connects TRBV12-3 or TRBV12-4 to TRBJ2-2; 9 bases map to TRBD1. Unmatched junction bases numbered 6, after V lost 7 bases and J lost 6 bases. There are 14 residues in the CDR3. CDR3 DNA sequence: TGTGCCAGCAAGAGGACAGGGGAGGCCGGGGAGCTGTTTTTT. It specifies CASKRTGEAGELFF.

This clonotype turned up a few times. CDR3 nucleotides: TGTGCCAGCAGCTTACAGGGTTTTGCGCAGTATTTT. Translating it yields CASSLQGFAQYF. V and J are TRBV11-2 and TRBJ2-3; D is possibly TRBD1 (5 bases). CDR1 SGHAT and CDR2 FQNNGV come from the germline V gene. The germline V and J ends were trimmed by 2 bases and 10 bases, with 10 bases remaining between them. The CDR3 runs 12 residues. Full variable domain (remainder filled in from reference TRBV11-2 and TRBJ2-3): EAGVAQSPRYKIIEKRQSVAFWCNPISGHATLYWYQQILGQGPKLLIQFQNNGVVDDSQLPKDRFSAERLKGVDSTLKIQPAKLEDSAVYLCASSLQGFAQYFGPGTRLTVL.

This clonotype was counted only a few times. J is TRBJ1-4 and V is TRBV7-9; TRBD1 agrees at 7 bases. This CDR3 has 19 amino acids. V shed 4 bases, J shed 0 bases, and the junction held 14 bases outside the gene matches. Germline CDR1 SEHNR, CDR2 FQNEAQ (reference sequence). The CDR3, as DNA: TGTGCCAGCAGCTCCAGCAAAACTGGGACAGCAACAACTAATGAAAAACTGTTTTTT. Its protein is CASSSSKTGTATTNEKLFF. The whole variable domain, remainder taken from reference TRBV7-9 and TRBJ1-4, is DTGVSQNPRHKITKRGQNVTFRCDPISEHNRLYWYRQTLGQGPEFLTYFQNEAQLEKSRLLSDRFSAERPKGSFSTLEIQRTEQGDSAMYLCASSSSKTGTATTNEKLFFGSGTQLSVL.

On this clonotype: Sequence at one end of the junction differs from germline and may be a read error. Here the CDR3 reads CASSLVGTGKFF. The CDR3 bases are TGTGCCAGCAGTTTAGTAGGGACAGGGAAGTTCTTC. The chain combines TRBV28 with TRBJ2-5; 9 positions match TRBD1. Germline loops: CDR1 MDHEN, CDR2 SYDVKM. The CDR3 contains 12 residues.

This rearrangement joins TRBV24-1 to TRBJ2-3; possibly TRBD2 for D (6 bases). Trimming cost V 5 bases and J 6 bases, with 20 bases left between them. This CDR3 region has 16 residues. From germline, CDR1 is KGHDR and CDR2 SFDVKD. The CDR3 is CATSGDGGTVRDTQYF. DNA of the CDR3: TGTGCCACCAGTGGAGATGGGGGGACTGTCCGGGATACGCAGTATTTT.

This clonotype came up a few times. The chain employs TRBV6-1 and TRBJ1-4; 11 nucleotides align to TRBD1. Losses at the gene ends were 3 bases for V and 6 bases for J; bases not matched to a gene: 3. The CDR3 has 15 residues. Germline V gives CDR1 MNHNS, CDR2 SASEGT. Here the CDR3 DNA reads TGTGCCAGCAGTGACCGGGACAGGGGGTATGAAAAACTGTTTTTT. Translated, it gives CASSDRDRGYEKLFF.

This clonotype has ten or more counts. The chain uses TRBV3-1 and TRBJ2-3; no firm D call. CDR1 is LGHDT and CDR2 is YNNKEL in the germline V gene (reference sequence). The V gene lost 4 bases and the J gene lost 4 bases, with 12 bases spanning the gap. CDR3 length: 14 residues. In DNA, the CDR3 is TGTGCCAGCAGCCCTTCGACCCGTCCAGATACGCAGTATTTT. Protein sequence: CASSPSTRPDTQYF.

This clonotype was counted only a few times. The J gene is TRBJ2-1, the V gene TRBV5-1; D gene ambiguous. This CDR3 contains 13 residues. Germline loops: CDR1 SGHRS, CDR2 YFSETQ. Deletions cut 5 bases from V and 5 bases from J, with 11 bases between. In DNA form, the CDR3 reads TGCGCCAGCAGTTCTCTGGCCAACAATGAGCAGTTCTTC. It translates to CASSSLANNEQFF.

The DNA of the CDR3 is TGCGCCAGCAGCCAAGATCTCACGGCAAGGGTAGAGACCCAGTACTTC. Translating gives CASSQDLTARVETQYF. The chain couples TRBV4-3 to TRBJ2-5; D gene unclear. In germline, CDR1 is LGHNA, CDR2 YSLEER. The CDR3 spans 16 residues. V lost 0 bases, J lost 4 bases, and 15 bases lay in between.

The rearrangement uses TRBV28 and TRBJ2-2; no definite D call. The CDR3 runs 11 residues. V gave up 5 bases and J gave up 6 bases, with 4 bases separating them. CDR1 is MDHEN, CDR2 SYDVKM, per germline. CDR3 region: CASSPSGELFF. DNA for the CDR3: TGTGCCAGCAGTCCCTCCGGGGAGCTGTTTTTT.

This chain links TRBV3-1 with TRBJ1-3, with TRBD1 as a possible D gene (5 bases). The germline CDR1 and CDR2 sequences are LGHDT and YNNKEL (reference sequence). Between the trimmed V and J ends, which lost 7 bases and 2 bases, there was a span of 15 bases. The CDR3 is 15 amino acids. For the CDR3, the DNA is TGTGCCAGCACCCTAGAAGGGGCAGCTGGAAACACCATATATTTT. It codes for CASTLEGAAGNTIYF.

This clonotype was seen a handful of times. The CDR3 DNA is TGTGCCAGCACCACCCGGTCAGGTTTAGCCAAAAACATTCAGTACTTC. Its translation is CASTTRSGLAKNIQYF. V gene TRBV6-1 combines with J gene TRBJ2-4; D is unclear. This CDR3 spans 16 amino acids. V gave up 7 bases and J gave up 0 bases, with 16 bases separating them. Per germline, CDR1 MNHNS and CDR2 SASEGT.

The rearrangement joins TRBV2 to TRBJ2-3; 11 nucleotides line up with TRBD1. V shed 5 bases and J 2 bases; nucleotides not matched to a gene: 3. Per germline, CDR1 SNHLY and CDR2 FYNNEI. The CDR3 loop spans 15 amino acids. The CDR3 is CASSMGQGDTDTQYF. Here the CDR3 DNA reads TGTGCCAGCAGTATGGGACAGGGGGACACAGATACGCAGTATTTT. Together with reference TRBV2 and TRBJ2-3, the CDR3 gives the full variable domain: EPEVTQTPSHQVTQMGQEVILRCVPISNHLYFYWYRQILGQKVEFLVSFYNNEISEKSEIFDDQFSVERPDGSNFTLKIRSTKLEDSAMYFCASSMGQGDTDTQYFGPGTRLTVL.

The V call is TRBV5-1, the J call TRBJ1-2; D unclear. Germline CDR1 and CDR2: SGHRS and YFSETQ. The CDR3 covers 13 residues. V dropped 5 bases and J dropped 4 bases, with 12 bases sitting between them. The CDR3 region has the DNA TGCGCCAGCAGTTCTGTGGGCGGCTATGGCTACACCTTC. It specifies CASSSVGGYGYTF.

The chain carries TRBV12-3 or TRBV12-4 and TRBJ2-7, with D hard to call. CDR3 length: 12 amino acids. The V gene lost 2 bases and the J gene lost 6 bases, with 8 bases spanning the gap. CDR3 nucleotide sequence: TGTGCCAGCAGTTTAACCGTGGGCGAGCAGTACGTC. It translates to CASSLTVGEQYV.

This clonotype appeared a few times. For the CDR3, the DNA is TGTGCCAGCCAATGGGGCGGGGAAACTGAAGCTTTCTTT. Amino acids: CASQWGGETEAFF. The chain is built from TRBV6-5 and TRBJ1-1; D perhaps matches TRBD1 (5 bases). This CDR3 is 13 amino acids long. V dropped 8 bases and J dropped 5 bases, with 15 bases sitting between them. CDR1 and CDR2 from the germline V gene are MNHEY and SVGAGI.

This clonotype was picked up a small number of times. The chain is built from TRBV12-3 or TRBV12-4 and TRBJ2-1; TRBD1 aligns across 7 bases. There are 16 residues in the CDR3. V was pared by 1 base and J by 5 bases, with 8 bases of the junction left unmatched. The CDR3 DNA reads TGTGCCAGCAGTTTAGAGGGGGCGTATACTCACAATGAGCAGTTCTTC. It is translated as CASSLEGAYTHNEQFF.

This clonotype was recorded once. The V gene is TRBV7-6, the J gene TRBJ2-5; TRBD2 agrees at 7 bases. The J call may be wrong; the DNA end is better matched by TRBJ2-7. Germline-derived CDR1 and CDR2 are SGHVS and FNYEAQ. This CDR3 spans 14 amino acids. The DNA for the CDR3 is TGTGCCAGCAGCCCCTCTCGGGGGGCCTACGAGCAGTACTTC. It yields the protein CASSPSRGAYEQYF.

The J gene is TRBJ1-1, the V gene TRBV27; weak D call: TRBD1 (5 bases). Germline-derived CDR1 and CDR2 are MNHEY and SMNVEV (reference sequence). The ends were cut back, 1 base at V and 8 bases at J, with 23 bases in the middle. The CDR3 contains 17 residues. CDR3 sequence: CASSLWGPPRPQLEAFF. CDR3 DNA sequence: TGTGCCAGCAGTTTATGGGGACCCCCAAGGCCCCAACTGGAAGCTTTCTTT.

The chain uses TRBV28 and TRBJ2-3; D gene ambiguous. The germline V and J ends were trimmed by 3 bases and 3 bases, with 13 bases remaining between them. CDR1 is MDHEN, CDR2 SYDVKM, per germline. The CDR3 contains 15 residues. CDR3 DNA sequence: TGTGCCAGCAGTTTTCGGGCTGGGGTGACAGATACGCAGTATTTT. Protein sequence: CASSFRAGVTDTQYF.

This sequence joins TRBV6-5 and TRBJ2-3; D not certain. CDR1 and CDR2 from the germline V gene are MNHEY and SVGAGI. Trimming took 4 bases from V and 6 from J, leaving 11 bases between them. The CDR3 length is 13 residues. The CDR3 region has the DNA TGTGCCAGCAGTTCCCCTTTAGGGGATACGCAGTATTTT. As protein: CASSSPLGDTQYF.

The chain is built from TRBV20-1 and TRBJ1-2; D gene ambiguous. The CDR3 has 12 amino acids. Germline V gene lookup returns CDR1 DFQATT and CDR2 SNEGSKA (reference sequence). V shed 4 bases and J shed 3 bases, with 9 bases lying between them. The CDR3 spells CSATGSDYGYTF. CDR3 DNA: TGCAGTGCTACCGGGTCAGACTATGGCTACACCTTC.

The chain is built from TRBV6-1 and TRBJ2-5; the match to TRBD2 covers 10 bases. After removal of 6 bases from V and 2 bases from J, the junction contained 6 bases not matched to a gene. This CDR3 comprises 15 residues. CDR1 is MNHNS and CDR2 is SASEGT in the germline V gene. CDR3 loop: CASRRTSGVQETQYF. The CDR3 DNA is TGTGCCAGCAGACGGACTAGCGGCGTACAAGAGACCCAGTACTTC.

This clonotype has only a few counts. The chain employs TRBV7-8 and TRBJ2-3; D remains unclear. This CDR3 comprises 14 residues. The ends were cut back, 5 bases at V and 4 bases at J, with 13 bases in the middle. From germline, CDR1 is SGHVS and CDR2 FQNEAQ. CDR3: CASSDRGTADTQYF. DNA of the CDR3: TGTGCCAGCAGCGACCGAGGAACGGCAGATACGCAGTATTTT.

This clonotype was counted a few times. The chain joins TRBV6-1 to TRBJ2-4; D perhaps matches TRBD1 (7 bases). Trimming took 6 bases from V and 1 from J, leaving 22 bases between them. This CDR3 comprises 18 residues. Germline V gene sequence: CDR1 MNHNS, CDR2 SASEGT. CDR3 bases: TGTGCCAGCAGCCCCCAGGGGGAGGTTAGAAGGGCCAAAAACATTCAGTACTTC. Its translation is CASSPQGEVRRAKNIQYF.

This clonotype was observed a few times. This sequence joins TRBV20-1 and TRBJ2-3; 11 bases agree with TRBD2. The length of the CDR3 is 14 residues. V trimming: 5 bases; J trimming: 1 base; junction bases outside the gene matches: 2. Germline-derived CDR1 and CDR2 are DFQATT and SNEGSKA (reference sequence). CDR3 loop: CSALLAGGTDTQYF. CDR3 in DNA: TGCAGTGCTTTACTAGCGGGAGGCACAGATACGCAGTATTTT.